These 29 T cell receptor beta chains were sequenced from one sample in a study of T cells in tuberculosis (dated by TCRdb to the late 2010s). Receptors were amplified or captured by the immunoSEQ multiplex PCR assay. TCRdb mirrors the immuneACCESS table, restricted to in-frame sequences. Some clones are absent from its copies; in checked studies, under half trace to an unresolved V gene, and the reason for the others is unknown. The sample table holds 25,000 to 35,000 clones, of which around 95% were seen once. The top ten constitute 2.4% of the sample. The sequenced material came from PBMCs. Every receptor here comes from a donor aged 5-35 years with latent tuberculosis or without tuberculosis infection.

The rearrangement links TRBV5-6 to TRBJ1-1; a possible D gene is TRBD1 (5 bases). The V gene lost 4 bases and the J gene lost 5 bases, with 15 bases spanning the gap. Germline V CDR1 and CDR2: SGHDT, YYEEEE. This CDR3 has 14 amino acids. This chain's CDR3 is CASSTGHGGTEAFF. Here the CDR3 DNA reads TGTGCCAGCAGCACCGGACATGGTGGGACTGAAGCTTTCTTT. Combining the CDR3 with reference TRBV5-6 and TRBJ1-1 gives the whole variable domain DAGVTQSPTHLIKTRGQQVTLRCSPKSGHDTVSWYQQALGQGPQFIFQYYEEEERQRGNFPDRFSGHQFPNYSSELNVNALLLGDSALYLCASSTGHGGTEAFFGQGTRLTVV.

The chain links TRBV13 to TRBJ1-1; D uncertain. The germline V gene encodes CDR1 PRHDT and CDR2 FYEKMQ (reference sequence). V was cut by 5 bases and J by 4 bases, with 11 bases left in between. CDR3 size: 13 residues. The DNA of the CDR3 is TGTGCCAGCAGCCCTACCCTCCCCACTGAAGCTTTCTTT. Its protein product is CASSPTLPTEAFF.

The chain has TRBV18 and TRBJ2-1, with D maybe TRBD1 (8 bases). Looked up from germline, CDR1 is KGHSH and CDR2 is LQKENI. This CDR3 is built from 16 residues. Trimming removed 4 bases at V and 7 bases at J, with 20 bases between. CDR3 protein: CASSHASGGGSNEQFF. The CDR3 DNA follows: TGTGCCAGCTCACATGCTTCAGGGGGCGGGAGTAATGAGCAGTTCTTC.

The chain employs TRBV7-9 and TRBJ2-7; weak D call: TRBD1 (6 bases). This CDR3 comprises 13 residues. Per the germline V gene, CDR1 is SEHNR and CDR2 is FQNEAQ (reference sequence). Trimming left V 5 bases short and J 5 bases short, with 13 bases between. The CDR3 here is CASSVDRSHEQYF. Here the CDR3 DNA reads TGTGCCAGCAGCGTCGACAGGTCCCACGAGCAGTACTTC.

The chain is built from TRBV4-2 and TRBJ2-7; TRBD2 matches 12 bases. V gave up 0 bases and J gave up 3 bases; unmatched junction bases: 0. Germline V gene data show CDR1 as LGHNA and CDR2 as YNFKEQ. The CDR3 spans 15 residues. CDR3 loop: CASSQETSGSYEQYF. The CDR3 coding sequence is TGTGCCAGCAGCCAAGAGACTAGCGGGAGCTACGAGCAGTACTTC.

This clone occurred once. V is TRBV7-9 and J is TRBJ2-7; 10 positions match TRBD2. The CDR3 has 18 residues. CDR1 SEHNR and CDR2 FQNEAQ come from the germline V gene (reference sequence). Unmatched junction bases numbered 12, after V lost 4 bases and J lost 0 bases. CDR3 loop: CASSSAASGSLSSYEQYF. The DNA for the CDR3 is TGTGCCAGCAGCTCGGCGGCTAGCGGGAGCCTAAGCTCCTACGAGCAGTACTTC.

The gene calls are TRBV11-2 and TRBJ2-5; D unclear. The length of the CDR3 is 13 residues. The V gene's germline CDR1 is SGHAT and CDR2 FQNNGV. V shed 5 bases and J shed 2 bases, with 9 bases lying between them. The CDR3 DNA reads TGTGCCAGCAGCCCTACTGTACAAGAGACCCAGTACTTC. It specifies CASSPTVQETQYF.

The chain couples TRBV6-4 to TRBJ1-2; the D gene is possibly TRBD1 (5 bases). Looked up from germline, CDR1 is MRHNA and CDR2 is SNTAGT. The ends were cut back, 4 bases at V and 8 bases at J, with 14 bases in the middle. The length of the CDR3 is 13 residues. The CDR3 DNA is TGTGCCAGCAGTGCTGGCAGGGATGGGGGCTACACCTTC. Translation gives CASSAGRDGGYTF.

The chain uses TRBV9 and TRBJ2-5; 11 bases map to TRBD2. In germline, CDR1 is SGDLS, CDR2 YYNGEE. The CDR3 spans 16 residues. The junction had 3 bases not matched to a gene; V was cut back by 0 bases and J by 2 bases. CDR3: CASSVEVAGGQETQYF. The CDR3 region has the DNA TGTGCCAGCAGCGTAGAGGTAGCGGGAGGGCAAGAGACCCAGTACTTC.

The genes are TRBV7-2 and TRBJ2-1, with no clear D. The germline V gene has CDR1 SGHTA and CDR2 FQGNSA. The CDR3 has 13 residues. With 1 base removed from V and 4 bases from J, the gap between germline ends came to 5 bases. For the CDR3, the DNA is TGTGCCAGCAGCTTAGTTAATTACAATGAGCAGTTCTTC. Protein product: CASSLVNYNEQFF.

This clone was recorded only once. CDR3 nucleotide sequence: TGCAGCGTTGATGCAGGGTGGTCTGAAGCTTTCTTT. The encoded protein is CSVDAGWSEAFF. The chain is built from TRBV29-1 and TRBJ1-1; tentatively, D is TRBD1 (5 bases). This CDR3 region has 12 residues. Trimming pared 3 bases from V and 6 bases from J, leaving 11 bases between. The germline V gene encodes CDR1 SQVTM and CDR2 ANQGSEA. Variable domain in full (rest from reference TRBV29-1 and TRBJ1-1): SAVISQKPSRDICQRGTSLTIQCQVDSQVTMMFWYRQQPGQSLTLIATANQGSEATYESGFVIDKFPISRPNLTFSTLTVSNMSPEDSSIYLCSVDAGWSEAFFGQGTRLTVV.

The CDR3 sequence: CASSLGFDRGPYNSPLHF. The DNA for the CDR3 is TGTGCCAGCAGCTTAGGGTTTGACAGGGGACCCTATAATTCACCCCTCCACTTT. V gene TRBV7-9 combines with J gene TRBJ1-6, with 8 bases lining up with TRBD1. CDR3 size: 18 residues. The germline V gene has CDR1 SEHNR and CDR2 FQNEAQ (reference sequence). Unmatched junction bases numbered 7, after V lost 1 base and J lost 2 bases.

The CDR3 reads CASSYSLAARTDTQYF. CDR3 DNA sequence: TGTGCCAGCAGTTACTCGCTAGCGGCTCGCACAGATACGCAGTATTTT. The rearrangement uses TRBV6-5 and TRBJ2-3; TRBD2 matches at 7 bases. Trimming cost V 0 bases and J 1 base; bases outside gene matches: 4. Germline V gives CDR1 MNHEY, CDR2 SVGAGI. The CDR3 is 16 residues long.

This clone has only one observation. The chain carries TRBV13 and TRBJ2-7, with 14 positions matching TRBD2. There are 17 residues in the CDR3. The germline V gene has CDR1 PRHDT and CDR2 FYEKMQ (reference sequence). Unmatched junction bases numbered 6, after V lost 5 bases and J lost 0 bases. For the CDR3, the DNA is TGTGCCAGCAGCCCCCGGACTAGCGGGAGGTACTCCTACGAGCAGTACTTC. Translating gives CASSPRTSGRYSYEQYF.

The rearrangement joins TRBV6-6 to TRBJ2-3; 12 bases agree with TRBD2. CDR1 MNHNY and CDR2 SVGAGI come from the germline V gene (reference sequence). V shed 6 bases, J shed 4 bases, and the junction held 5 bases outside the gene matches. The CDR3 length is 15 residues. For the CDR3, the DNA is TGTGCCAGCAGAACACTAGCGGGGGGAGCAGATACGCAGTATTTT. Its protein is CASRTLAGGADTQYF.

The rearrangement joins TRBV11-2 to TRBJ2-1, with D unclear. Germline CDR1 is SGHAT and CDR2 is FQNNGV. The CDR3 runs to 17 residues. V lost 0 bases and J lost 0, with 12 bases in between. The CDR3 nucleotides are TGTGCCAGCAGCTTAGATCTACAGACAAGCTCCTACAATGAGCAGTTCTTC. Translation gives CASSLDLQTSSYNEQFF.

The rearrangement links TRBV7-6 to TRBJ2-5; D is possibly TRBD2 (6 bases). The germline V gene has CDR1 SGHVS and CDR2 FNYEAQ. Deletions cut 5 bases from V and 5 bases from J, with 21 bases between. The CDR3 spans 16 residues. This CDR3 is CASSPTPSAGWETQYF. The DNA of the CDR3 is TGTGCCAGCAGCCCGACCCCTAGCGCGGGGTGGGAGACCCAGTACTTC.

In its sample, this clone was seen once. The V call is TRBV5-1, the J call TRBJ2-2, with D unresolved. CDR1 SGHRS and CDR2 YFSETQ come from the germline V gene. The V gene lost 4 bases and the J gene lost 5 bases, with 9 bases spanning the gap. The CDR3 runs to 13 residues. The CDR3 nucleotides are TGCGCCAGCAGCCGAGGTAGTACCGGGGAGCTGTTTTTT. Protein sequence: CASSRGSTGELFF.

The chain is built from TRBV5-6 and TRBJ2-7, with a tentative D call TRBD2 (5 bases). V was shortened by 4 bases and J by 3 bases, with 14 bases between the two germline ends. Germline V gene data show CDR1 as SGHDT and CDR2 as YYEEEE. The CDR3 consists of 14 residues. CDR3 sequence: CASSAGPSGYEQYF. The DNA of the CDR3 is TGTGCCAGCAGCGCGGGCCCGTCGGGCTACGAGCAGTACTTC.

This sequence joins TRBV5-1 and TRBJ2-2; D gene ambiguous. Trimming pared 0 bases from V and 4 bases from J, leaving 4 bases between. Germline V gives CDR1 SGHRS, CDR2 YFSETQ. The CDR3 spans 13 residues. For the CDR3, the DNA is TGCGCCAGCAGCTTGGCCGGCACCGGGGAGCTGTTTTTT. Its protein is CASSLAGTGELFF.

The chain is built from TRBV28 and TRBJ2-1, with TRBD1 as a possible D gene (6 bases). Germline values: CDR1 MDHEN, CDR2 SYDVKM. The CDR3 spans 15 residues. Trimming took off 5 bases at V and 4 bases at J, with 15 bases between the two ends. The CDR3 region has the DNA TGTGCCAGCAGTGCTGCCGGGACATTATACAATGAGCAGTTCTTC. It specifies CASSAAGTLYNEQFF. Looking up the rest from reference TRBV28 and TRBJ2-1 gives the full variable domain: DVKVTQSSRYLVKRTGEKVFLECVQDMDHENMFWYRQDPGLGLRLIYFSYDVKMKEKGDIPEGYSVSREKKERFSLILESASTNQTSMYLCASSAAGTLYNEQFFGPGTRLTVL.

For this clone: One end of the junction varies from germline; a read error may be responsible. V usage is TRBV7-7 and J usage is TRBJ2-5; 9 nucleotides align to TRBD2. The CDR3 extends over 16 amino acids. CDR1 SSHAT and CDR2 FNYEAQ come from the germline V gene (reference sequence). For the CDR3, the DNA is TGTGCTAGCAGCCCCGGACTAGCGCTGAACCAAGAGACCCAGTACTTC. Protein sequence: CASSPGLALNQETQYF.

The chain uses TRBV5-1 and TRBJ2-7; TRBD1 agrees at 12 bases. The germline gives CDR1 SGHRS, CDR2 YFSETQ. The CDR3 consists of 15 residues. With V trimmed by 4 bases and J by 5 bases, 7 bases remained unmatched. The CDR3 sequence is CASSPTGTGGHEQYF. The CDR3 DNA reads as TGCGCCAGCAGCCCCACCGGGACAGGGGGCCACGAGCAGTACTTC.

The chain uses TRBV4-3 and TRBJ1-1; D is undetermined. The V and J ends lost 2 bases and 2 bases respectively, with 9 bases between them. Germline-derived CDR1 and CDR2 are LGHNA and YSLEER. The CDR3 has 14 amino acids. As DNA, the CDR3 is TGCGCCAGCAGCCAAACTAGCACAAACACTGAAGCTTTCTTT. This encodes CASSQTSTNTEAFF.

J is TRBJ1-1 and V is TRBV29-1; D perhaps matches TRBD1 (6 bases). Germline V gene sequence: CDR1 SQVTM, CDR2 ANQGSEA. V lost 4 bases and J lost 7, with 10 bases in between. The CDR3 totals 11 residues. The CDR3 region is CSVGGQLEAFF. In DNA form, the CDR3 reads TGCAGCGTTGGGGGGCAGCTTGAAGCTTTCTTT.

This clone was observed once. V is TRBV29-1 and J is TRBJ2-5, with 9 bases that match TRBD1. After removal of 5 bases from V and 1 base from J, the junction contained 8 bases not matched to a gene. The CDR3 runs 15 residues. Germline assignment: CDR1 SQVTM and CDR2 ANQGSEA. This CDR3 reads CSVRSGTGIQETQYF. Here the CDR3 DNA reads TGCAGCGTTCGAAGTGGGACAGGGATCCAAGAGACCCAGTACTTC.

The V and J genes are TRBV5-8 and TRBJ2-1, with TRBD2 identical over 8 bases. J was trimmed by 0 bases and V by 6 bases; bases with no gene match: 14. The CDR3 runs 18 residues. In germline, CDR1 is SGHTS, CDR2 YDEGEE. CDR3 in DNA: TGTGCCAGCACCGATTATAGCGGGGCTTTACGCTCCTACAATGAGCAGTTCTTC. Translated: CASTDYSGALRSYNEQFF.

The gene calls are TRBV19 and TRBJ1-5; D is unclear. Per the germline V gene, CDR1 is LNHDA and CDR2 is SQIVND (reference sequence). V was clipped by 7 bases and J by 7 bases, with 14 bases between them. This CDR3 region has 13 residues. CDR3 coding DNA: TGTGCCAGTACCCTCATGAACGGGCAGCCCCAGCATTTT. This translates into CASTLMNGQPQHF.

The rearrangement links TRBV19 to TRBJ2-1; 7 bases fit TRBD2. The length of the CDR3 is 14 residues. After removal of 6 bases from V and 0 bases from J, the junction contained 2 bases not matched to a gene. CDR1 and CDR2 from the germline V gene are LNHDA and SQIVND (reference sequence). CDR3 sequence: CASSGGNSYNEQFF. DNA for the CDR3: TGTGCCAGTAGCGGGGGGAACTCCTACAATGAGCAGTTCTTC. The entire variable domain, with the rest obtained from reference TRBV19 and TRBJ2-1, is as follows: DGGITQSPKYLFRKEGQNVTLSCEQNLNHDAMYWYRQDPGQGLRLIYYSQIVNDFQKGDIAEGYSVSREKKESFPLTVTSAQKNPTAFYLCASSGGNSYNEQFFGPGTRLTVL.